The rows below give T cell receptor beta chains drawn from one sample of a study of T cell responses to AZD1222 COVID-19 vaccine. Method: immunoSEQ multiplex PCR; TCRdb's copy keeps in-frame clones and lacks some. The repertoire holds some 140,000 clones, approximately 92% seen once, with about 2.1% in the top ten. Specimen: peripheral blood, collected 28 days after the second AZD1222 dose. These TCRs come from an adult who received the AZD1222 COVID-19 vaccine. The CDR3 runs from the conserved cysteine through the conserved F or W. The order of the fields is D gene, J gene, V gene, clone size, CDR3 length, CDR3 protein, CDR3 DNA. The D gene is left open where the match is weak. The listing skips clone size in some rows; elsewhere it reads once, few, many or a size class.

D: .; J: TRBJ1-5; V: TRBV28; size: .; length: 11; CDR3: CASSSDQPQHF; DNA: TGTGCCAGCAGTTCGGATCAGCCCCAGCATTTT
D: TRBD1; J: TRBJ1-1; V: TRBV27; size: .; length: 19; CDR3: CASSLGYPSGQGGNTEAFF; DNA: TGTGCCAGCAGTTTAGGGTACCCTTCCGGACAGGGAGGGAACACTGAAGCTTTCTTT
D: TRBD2; J: TRBJ2-2; V: TRBV14; size: once; length: 15; CDR3: CASSPWEGGTGELFF; DNA: TGTGCCAGCAGTCCCTGGGAGGGCGGCACCGGGGAGCTGTTTTTT
D: TRBD1; J: TRBJ2-7; V: TRBV25-1; size: .; length: 15; CDR3: CASSETGGTSYEQYF; DNA: TGTGCCAGCAGTGAAACAGGGGGGACATCCTACGAGCAGTACTTC
D: .; J: TRBJ1-1; V: TRBV19; size: .; length: 15; CDR3: CASSPSTELNTEAFF; DNA: TGTGCCAGTAGTCCCTCGACAGAGCTGAACACTGAAGCTTTCTTT
D: TRBD2; J: TRBJ2-5; V: TRBV7-3; size: .; length: 15; CDR3: CASSKTGTSGETQYF; DNA: TGTGCCAGCAGTAAAACCGGGACTAGTGGGGAGACCCAGTACTTC
D: .; J: TRBJ1-5; V: TRBV19; size: .; length: 15; CDR3: CASQGQPQGNQPQHF; DNA: TGTGCCAGCCAAGGACAGCCCCAGGGCAATCAGCCCCAGCATTTT
D: TRBD1; J: TRBJ1-1; V: TRBV24-1; size: .; length: 17; CDR3: CATSDLPGQGISTEAFF; DNA: TGTGCCACCAGTGATTTGCCCGGACAGGGGATAAGCACTGAAGCTTTCTTT
D: TRBD2; J: TRBJ2-3; V: TRBV4-2; size: .; length: 19; CDR3: CASSPSGSGGGKGTDTQYF; DNA: TGTGCCAGCAGCCCCTCGGGGAGTGGGGGGGGAAAAGGCACAGATACGCAGTATTTT
D: TRBD1; J: TRBJ1-2; V: TRBV7-2; size: .; length: 13; CDR3: CASSGQGGYGYTF; DNA: TGTGCCAGCAGCGGTCAGGGGGGCTATGGCTACACCTTC
D: .; J: TRBJ1-6; V: TRBV7-9; size: .; length: 15; CDR3: CASTSRGIYNSPLHF; DNA: TGTGCCAGCACCTCGCGGGGAATTTATAATTCACCCCTCCACTTT
D: .; J: TRBJ1-2; V: TRBV10-3; size: few; length: 12; CDR3: CASRDGTGSYTF; DNA: TGTGCCAGCCGGGACGGCACTGGGAGCTACACCTTC
D: .; J: TRBJ1-1; V: TRBV29-1; size: .; length: 13; CDR3: CSVDRGPNTEAFF; DNA: TGCAGCGTTGACAGGGGCCCGAACACTGAAGCTTTCTTT
D: TRBD1; J: TRBJ1-1; V: TRBV27; size: .; length: 14; CDR3: CASSLRRGLTEAFF; DNA: TGTGCCAGCAGTTTGAGGAGGGGGCTCACTGAAGCTTTCTTT
D: .; J: TRBJ1-3; V: TRBV28; size: .; length: 15; CDR3: CASSFGTASGNTIYF; DNA: TGTGCCAGCAGTTTCGGGACGGCTTCTGGAAACACCATATATTTT
D: .; J: TRBJ1-2; V: TRBV6-2/TRBV6-3; size: .; length: 12; CDR3: CASSSRTRDTGF; DNA: TGTGCCAGCAGTTCGCGGACCCGGGACACGGGCTTC
D: .; J: TRBJ1-3; V: TRBV6-5; size: few; length: 15; CDR3: CASRLQAYSGNTIYF; DNA: TGTGCCAGCAGATTACAGGCATACTCTGGAAACACCATATATTTT
D: TRBD1; J: TRBJ1-5; V: TRBV6-5; size: .; length: 15; CDR3: CASSRRTGTNQPQHF; DNA: TGTGCCAGCAGTCGACGGACAGGGACCAATCAGCCCCAGCATTTT
D: .; J: TRBJ1-1; V: TRBV7-9; size: .; length: 12; CDR3: CASSFEDTEAFF; DNA: TGTGCCAGCAGCTTTGAGGACACTGAAGCTTTCTTT
D: TRBD1; J: TRBJ1-1; V: TRBV10-3; size: .; length: 15; CDR3: CAISDPRQGNTEAFF; DNA: TGTGCCATCAGTGACCCACGACAGGGGAACACTGAAGCTTTCTTT
D: .; J: TRBJ1-3; V: TRBV30; size: .; length: 13; CDR3: CAWTVSSGNTIYF; DNA: TGTGCCTGGACTGTGAGCTCTGGAAACACCATATATTTT
D: TRBD1; J: TRBJ2-1; V: TRBV9; size: .; length: 15; CDR3: CASSAGTGAYNEQFF; DNA: TGTGCCAGCAGCGCCGGGACAGGAGCCTACAATGAGCAGTTCTTC
D: .; J: TRBJ1-1; V: TRBV7-2; size: .; length: 14; CDR3: CASSVHQRGTEAFF; DNA: TGTGCCAGCAGCGTGCACCAACGGGGCACTGAAGCTTTCTTT
D: .; J: TRBJ1-5; V: TRBV27; size: .; length: 16; CDR3: CASSLRTPYSNQPQHF; DNA: TGTGCCAGCAGTTTAAGGACACCTTATAGCAATCAGCCCCAGCATTTT
D: TRBD2; J: TRBJ2-1; V: TRBV7-6; size: once; length: 16; CDR3: CASSAATSGRNAEQFF; DNA: TGTGCCAGCAGCGCGGCGACTAGCGGGAGAAATGCTGAGCAGTTCTTC
D: .; J: TRBJ1-1; V: TRBV29-1; size: .; length: 13; CDR3: CSVSGDLNTEAFF; DNA: TGCAGCGTGTCCGGGGATTTGAACACTGAAGCTTTCTTT
D: .; J: TRBJ2-1; V: TRBV7-3; size: .; length: 15; CDR3: CASSSAGSLITLQFF; DNA: TGTGCCAGCAGCTCTGCCGGGAGCCTCATAACGTTGCAGTTCTTC
D: .; J: TRBJ1-1; V: TRBV2; size: .; length: 12; CDR3: CASSEGTGEAFF; DNA: TGTGCCAGCAGTGAGGGGACCGGGGAGGCTTTCTTT
D: .; J: TRBJ1-1; V: TRBV28; size: .; length: 14; CDR3: CASSPGQLNTEAFF; DNA: TGTGCCAGCAGTCCCGGACAGCTGAACACTGAAGCTTTCTTT
D: TRBD1; J: TRBJ1-3; V: TRBV4-2; size: .; length: 17; CDR3: CASSQGGQGRSGNTIYF; DNA: TGTGCCAGCAGCCAAGGGGGACAGGGCCGCTCTGGAAACACCATATATTTT
D: .; J: TRBJ1-3; V: TRBV12-5; size: .; length: 16; CDR3: CASGLVLGGSGNTIYF; DNA: TGTGCTAGTGGTTTGGTACTTGGGGGTTCTGGAAACACCATATATTTT
D: .; J: TRBJ1-2; V: TRBV11-2; size: .; length: 14; CDR3: CASSHGATGDGYTF; DNA: TGTGCCAGCAGCCACGGGGCCACGGGGGATGGCTACACCTTC
D: .; J: TRBJ2-1; V: TRBV10-3; size: once; length: 18; CDR3: CAISDGPLGVPKYNEQFF; DNA: TGTGCCATCAGTGATGGCCCTCTGGGGGTCCCAAAGTACAATGAGCAGTTCTTC
D: TRBD1; J: TRBJ1-3; V: TRBV29-1; size: .; length: 15; CDR3: CSVAGQDVSGNTIYF; DNA: TGCAGCGTTGCGGGACAGGACGTCTCTGGAAACACCATATATTTT
D: TRBD1; J: TRBJ1-1; V: TRBV5-8; size: .; length: 15; CDR3: CASSFLQGPNTEAFF; DNA: TGTGCCAGCAGCTTTCTACAGGGGCCGAACACTGAAGCTTTCTTT
D: .; J: TRBJ1-3; V: TRBV9; size: few; length: 15; CDR3: CASRSTGSSGNTIYF; DNA: TGTGCCAGCAGGTCAACAGGGAGCTCTGGAAACACCATATATTTT
D: .; J: TRBJ1-1; V: TRBV30; size: .; length: 15; CDR3: CAWSWTVGSVTEAFF; DNA: TGTGCCTGGAGTTGGACAGTCGGGTCTGTCACTGAAGCTTTCTTT
D: .; J: TRBJ1-2; V: TRBV19; size: .; length: 15; CDR3: CASSIAGSEIYGYTF; DNA: TGTGCCAGTAGTATAGCAGGATCAGAGATCTATGGCTACACCTTC
D: .; J: TRBJ2-2; V: TRBV5-6; size: few; length: 16; CDR3: CASSLDLGANTGELFF; DNA: TGTGCCAGCAGCTTGGATCTAGGGGCGAACACCGGGGAGCTGTTTTTT
D: TRBD1; J: TRBJ1-2; V: TRBV3-1/TRBV3-2; size: .; length: 14; CDR3: CASSHTKGAYGYTF; DNA: TGTGCCAGCAGCCATACTAAGGGGGCTTATGGCTACACCTTC
D: .; J: TRBJ2-7; V: TRBV5-4; size: .; length: 15; CDR3: CASSSPRGSRYEQYF; DNA: TGTGCCAGCAGCTCCCCTAGGGGTTCCCGGTACGAGCAGTACTTC
D: .; J: TRBJ1-1; V: TRBV6-5; size: .; length: 12; CDR3: CASSSDRTEAFF; DNA: TGTGCCAGCAGTTCTGACAGAACTGAAGCTTTCTTT
D: .; J: TRBJ2-7; V: TRBV25-1; size: few; length: 14; CDR3: CASSELSGENEQYF; DNA: TGTGCCAGCAGTGAGCTCTCGGGGGAGAACGAGCAGTACTTC
D: TRBD1; J: TRBJ1-2; V: TRBV10-2; size: once; length: 13; CDR3: CASSGGTGGGYTF; DNA: TGCGCCAGCAGCGGGGGGACAGGGGGAGGCTACACCTTC
D: TRBD1; J: TRBJ1-2; V: TRBV13; size: .; length: 18; CDR3: CASSLGPGDRPYSYGYTF; DNA: TGTGCCAGCAGCTTAGGTCCCGGGGACAGACCTTATAGCTATGGCTACACCTTC
D: .; J: TRBJ2-1; V: TRBV7-9; size: .; length: 15; CDR3: CATGAPGSSYNEQFF; DNA: TGTGCCACCGGAGCGCCGGGCAGCTCCTACAATGAGCAGTTCTTC
D: .; J: TRBJ2-3; V: TRBV20-1; size: .; length: 13; CDR3: CSASGLAADTQYF; DNA: TGCAGTGCGAGTGGCCTAGCAGCGGATACGCAGTATTTT
D: .; J: TRBJ1-4; V: TRBV6-6; size: .; length: 13; CDR3: CASTAGGGEKLFF; DNA: TGTGCCAGCACGGCCGGCGGAGGTGAAAAACTGTTTTTT
D: .; J: TRBJ1-6; V: TRBV7-8; size: .; length: 14; CDR3: CASSSAGLNSPLHF; DNA: TGTGCCAGCAGCTCCGCCGGGCTTAATTCACCCCTCCACTTT
D: TRBD2; J: TRBJ2-3; V: TRBV18; size: .; length: 17; CDR3: CASTPGLAGGSTDTQYF; DNA: TGTGCCAGCACACCGGGACTAGCGGGAGGTAGCACAGATACGCAGTATTTT
D: .; J: TRBJ2-2; V: TRBV7-9; size: .; length: 15; CDR3: CASSLDPGATGELFF; DNA: TGTGCCAGCAGCTTAGACCCGGGAGCCACCGGGGAGCTGTTTTTT
D: .; J: TRBJ1-5; V: TRBV2; size: .; length: 12; CDR3: CASSDHPQPQHF; DNA: TGTGCCAGCAGTGACCACCCACAGCCCCAGCATTTT
D: .; J: TRBJ1-1; V: TRBV5-4; size: .; length: 16; CDR3: CASSPGPNTRDTEAFF; DNA: TGTGCCAGCAGCCCAGGACCCAACACCAGGGACACTGAAGCTTTCTTT
D: TRBD1; J: TRBJ2-2; V: TRBV19; size: once; length: 16; CDR3: CASSAHRGRLTGELFF; DNA: TGTGCCAGTAGTGCCCACAGGGGGCGATTGACCGGGGAGCTGTTTTTT